This T cell receptor (beta chain) came from a study of lymphopenia after photon versus proton radiotherapy. Study-level results: After lymphocyte nadir, photon-treated repertoires showed oligoclonal expansion, especially CD8+ Temra. Photon-treated patients lost naive T cells and TCR diversity; proton-treated stayed stable.

Looked up from germline, CDR1 is SEHNR and CDR2 is FQNEAQ (reference sequence). The CDR3 length is 13 residues. With 5 bases removed from V and 3 bases from J, the gap between germline ends came to 10 bases. Clones were read by immunoSEQ multiplex PCR, and TCRdb kept only the in-frame ones, dropping some. There are about 35,000 clones in the sample; more than 85% occur only once, and roughly 15% lies in the top ten. A remark on this clone: Its specificity is unknown.

The clonotype was recovered from a man aged 55 to 70 with cholangiocarcinoma. This rearrangement joins TRBV7-9 to TRBJ1-1; a weak D match, TRBD1 (6 bases). The sample in question was peripheral blood, obtained from a patient treated with photon-based radiotherapy. The chain's CDR3 is CASSRNRDTEAFF. As DNA, the CDR3 is TGTGCCAGCAGCCGTAACAGGGACACTGAAGCTTTCTTT.